Presented here are 31 T cell receptor beta chains from one specimen sequenced in a study of blood T cells in healthy people across ages. Then a second PCR, running roughly 7 to 11 cycles, was carried out with a sample-barcoded 5' primer and a J-beta primer mix. TCRdb redid the calling of the 5' RACE reads with MiXCR, one entry per CDR3 protein. The table records 850,000 to 950,000 distinct CDR3 sequences, 29% of them present only once. Sequencing was performed on blood. The source of these receptors is an elderly woman in good health.

This clonotype was seen repeatedly, ten times or more. This chain links TRBV7-2 with TRBJ1-1; unclear D gene. In germline, CDR1 is SGHTA, CDR2 FQGNSA. V was trimmed by 6 bases and J by 5 bases, leaving 19 bases between them. The CDR3 loop spans 15 amino acids. CDR3 region: CASSVNPVGGTEAFF. The CDR3 DNA reads as TGTGCCAGCAGTGTGAATCCCGTGGGCGGAACTGAAGCTTTCTTT.

Details on this clonotype: A much larger clone lies one base from this, so it may be a read error. The gene calls are TRBV20-1 and TRBJ2-5, with D unresolved. The DNA end lines up better with TRBJ2-7; the J call may be wrong. The V gene's germline CDR1 is DFQATT and CDR2 SNEGSKA (reference sequence). This CDR3 region has 11 residues. The CDR3 DNA reads as TGCAGTGCTAGGGAGAGGAACGAGCAGTACTTC. It encodes CSARERNEQYF.

Worth noting for this clonotype: A much larger clonotype is one base distant, so this may be a read error. This sequence joins TRBV5-1 and TRBJ2-1, with D uncertain. CDR1 and CDR2 (germline): SGHRS, YFSETQ. The CDR3 is made up of 16 amino acids. Trimming cost V 4 bases and J 7 bases, with 21 bases left between them. CDR3 protein: CASSILPPGQRNEQFF. The CDR3 DNA sequence: TGCGCCAGCAGCATTCTTCCTCCTGGGCAGAGGAATGAGCAGTTCTTC.

The sample holds many counts of this clonotype. V usage is TRBV5-5 and J usage is TRBJ2-3, with D uncertain. V was cut by 1 base and J by 3 bases, with 6 bases left in between. Germline V lookup: CDR1 SGHKS, CDR2 YYEKEE (reference sequence). CDR3 length: 13 residues. CDR3 nucleotide sequence: TGTGCCAGCAGCTTGCTATTTACAGATACGCAGTATTTT. Its protein is CASSLLFTDTQYF.

This rearrangement joins TRBV5-1 to TRBJ2-5, with a tentative D call TRBD1 (7 bases). Germline loops: CDR1 SGHRS, CDR2 YFSETQ. Trimming pared 1 base from V and 3 bases from J, leaving 16 bases between. CDR3 size: 16 residues. The CDR3 region is CASSLWAGGGEETQYF. For the CDR3, the DNA is TGCGCCAGCAGCTTGTGGGCCGGAGGGGGCGAAGAGACCCAGTACTTC.

Details on this clonotype: Given a much more abundant clone one base away, this may be a read error. The chain combines TRBV7-2 with TRBJ2-1; D possibly corresponds to TRBD2 (6 bases). Matching the DNA end better, TRBJ2-7 makes the J call doubtful. The CDR3 sequence is 16 residues long. Germline V gene sequence: CDR1 SGHTA, CDR2 FQGNSA. The CDR3 protein is CASSLGAGSSYNEQYF. The CDR3 nucleotides are TGTGCCAGCAGCTTAGGGGCGGGGAGCTCCTACAATGAGCAGTACTTC.

Ten or more counts support this clonotype. The chain employs TRBV6-2 or TRBV6-3 and TRBJ2-7; 12 nucleotides align to TRBD1. V trimming: 4 bases; J trimming: 7 bases; junction bases outside the gene matches: 8. Germline assignment: CDR1 MNHEY and CDR2 SVGEGT. There are 15 residues in the CDR3. DNA of the CDR3: TGTGCCAGCAGTTCGCCGGGGACAGGGGGCTGGGAGCAGTACTTC. It is translated as CASSSPGTGGWEQYF.

Regarding this clonotype: This may be a read error, as it is one base from a much larger clone. The genes are TRBV6-6 and TRBJ2-7; a possible D gene is TRBD2 (6 bases). TRBJ2-5 explains the end of the DNA better; the J call may be wrong. The CDR3 loop spans 13 amino acids. Germline-derived CDR1 and CDR2 are MNHNY and SVGAGI (reference sequence). The CDR3 region has the DNA TGTGCCAGCACGGCAGGAGGGGTTGAGACCCAGTACTTC. It specifies CASTAGGVETQYF.

This clonotype has ten or more counts. The rearrangement uses TRBV5-1 and TRBJ1-6; weak D call: TRBD1 (5 bases). The CDR3 sequence is 15 residues long. Germline V gene lookup returns CDR1 SGHRS and CDR2 YFSETQ. V shed 0 bases and J shed 7 bases, with 11 bases lying between them. CDR3 loop: CASSLEGERNSPLHF. As DNA, the CDR3 is TGCGCCAGCAGCTTGGAAGGGGAAAGAAATTCACCCCTCCACTTT.

This clonotype was detected ten times or more. The rearrangement joins TRBV7-2 to TRBJ1-5; D gene uncertain. V lost 4 bases to trimming and J lost 6 bases, with 16 bases between them. The CDR3 extends over 15 amino acids. Germline CDR1 reads SGHTA; CDR2 reads FQGNSA. The CDR3 nucleotides read TGTGCCAGCAGCTCAAGCCGGGGTGCAGGTCAGCCCCAGCATTTT. This translates into CASSSSRGAGQPQHF.

A few counts support this clonotype. A much bigger clone sits one base away, suggesting this may be a read error. DNA of the CDR3: TGTGCCAGCAGCTTACGCCTCGGGACAGGGTACAATGAGCAGTACTTC. It yields the protein CASSLRLGTGYNEQYF. The chain links TRBV11-2 to TRBJ2-1; TRBD1 matches at 9 bases. Judging by the DNA end, TRBJ2-7 fits better; the J call may be wrong. The CDR3 contains 16 residues. The germline V gene encodes CDR1 SGHAT and CDR2 FQNNGV.

This clonotype has ten or more counts. This CDR3 reads CASSFKGQTIRKETQYF. The CDR3 DNA is TGTGCCAGCAGTTTTAAGGGACAGACAATACGAAAAGAGACCCAGTACTTC. This chain uses TRBV12-3 or TRBV12-4 with TRBJ2-5; 7 nucleotides align to TRBD1. This CDR3 region has 17 residues. V dropped 3 bases and J dropped 3; count of bases not matched to a gene: 13.

This clonotype appeared a few times. The V call is TRBV6-2 or TRBV6-3, the J call TRBJ1-2; TRBD1 agrees at 7 bases. Germline V gene lookup returns CDR1 MNHEY and CDR2 SVGEGT. CDR3 length: 14 residues. V lost 7 bases, J lost 6 bases, and 11 bases stayed unmatched. CDR3 residues: CASKGPRDSNGYTF. The CDR3 nucleotides read TGTGCCAGCAAAGGTCCCCGGGACAGCAATGGCTACACCTTC.

Comments on this clonotype: This sequence may be a read error, since a much larger clone differs from it by one base. The CDR3, as DNA: TGTGCCAGCAGCTTGGTAGCGCAGGTAGAGACCCAGTTCTTC. Translating gives CASSLVAQVETQFF. This chain uses TRBV7-2 with TRBJ2-1; maybe TRBD2 (5 bases). Trimming pared 3 bases from V and 13 bases from J, leaving 19 bases between. Germline assignment: CDR1 SGHTA and CDR2 FQGNSA. The CDR3 is made up of 14 amino acids.

The gene calls are TRBV20-1 and TRBJ1-2; 7 bases agree with TRBD1. CDR1 is DFQATT, CDR2 SNEGSKA, per germline (reference sequence). This CDR3 comprises 11 residues. The J segment lost 5 bases and the V segment lost 6 bases, leaving 3 bases of the junction unmatched. CDR3 protein: CSADRQYGYTF. The CDR3 DNA is TGCAGTGCGGACAGGCAGTATGGCTACACCTTC.

A few counts support this clonotype. CDR3 region: CSAGTVNTGELFF. The CDR3 coding sequence is TGCAGTGCGGGGACAGTTAACACCGGGGAGCTGTTTTTT. The chain links TRBV20-1 to TRBJ2-2; 7 nucleotides agree with TRBD1. Germline V lookup: CDR1 DFQATT, CDR2 SNEGSKA (reference sequence). The CDR3 covers 13 residues. J was trimmed by 2 bases and V by 6 bases; bases with no gene match: 3.

In its sample, this clonotype was seen a few times. The J gene is TRBJ1-6, the V gene TRBV14, with unresolved D. CDR1 and CDR2 (germline): SGHDN, FVKESK. The germline V and J ends were trimmed by 0 bases and 8 bases, with 5 bases remaining between them. The CDR3 consists of 13 residues. The CDR3 reads CASSQDNHSPLHF. The CDR3 nucleotides are TGTGCCAGCAGCCAAGATAATCATTCACCCCTCCACTTT.

On this clonotype itself: A read error may produce the germline difference seen at one junction end. V gene TRBV7-7 combines with J gene TRBJ2-2; D ambiguous. The length of the CDR3 is 13 residues. Germline V gene data show CDR1 as SSHAT and CDR2 as FNYEAQ (reference sequence). The DNA for the CDR3 is TGTGCTAGCAGCCCCTCCCTACGCGGGGAGCTGTTTTTT. Encoded protein: CASSPSLRGELFF.

The gene calls are TRBV7-2 and TRBJ2-2; 8 positions agree with TRBD2. Germline CDR1 and CDR2: SGHTA and FQGNSA. V shed 1 base and J 3 bases; nucleotides not matched to a gene: 1. There are 15 residues in the CDR3. The CDR3 is CASSLVGLDTGELFF. CDR3 nucleotide sequence: TGTGCCAGCAGCTTAGTGGGACTAGACACCGGGGAGCTGTTTTTT. The complete variable domain, with remaining parts taken from reference TRBV7-2 and TRBJ2-2, reads GAGVSQSPSNKVTEKGKDVELRCDPISGHTALYWYRQSLGQGLEFLIYFQGNSAPDKSGLPSDRFSAERTGGSVSTLTIQRTQQEDSAVYLCASSLVGLDTGELFFGEGSRLTVL.

This chain links TRBV28 with TRBJ1-1; 7 nucleotides line up with TRBD1. The V segment lost 6 bases and the J segment 10 bases; nucleotides outside the gene matches: 14. The CDR3 is 14 amino acids. Germline values: CDR1 MDHEN, CDR2 SYDVKM. The CDR3 DNA sequence: TGTGCCAGCAGCCCTCCTCAGGGGGGGAGGCGAGCTTTCTTT. This gives the protein CASSPPQGGRRAFF.

As to this clonotype: A much more abundant neighbour one base away suggests this may be a read error. The chain links TRBV5-1 to TRBJ1-2; no reliable D call. This CDR3 has 14 amino acids. Germline V lookup: CDR1 SGHRS, CDR2 YFSETQ. The CDR3 spells CASSVTWGDYGCTF. The CDR3 nucleotides read TGCGCCAGCAGCGTCACGTGGGGTGACTATGGCTGCACCTTC.

V gene TRBV5-4 combines with J gene TRBJ2-3; TRBD2 matches 8 bases. Germline loops: CDR1 SGHNT, CDR2 YYREEE (reference sequence). The CDR3 totals 16 residues. Germline trimming cut 6 bases from V and 2 bases from J; bases unmatched to any gene: 11. The CDR3, as DNA: TGTGCCAGCATGCGATCTGGGCGGGGGGTCACAGATACGCAGTATTTT. This sequence encodes CASMRSGRGVTDTQYF.

This clonotype occurred many times. This chain uses TRBV6-1 with TRBJ2-4, with D tentatively TRBD2 (5 bases). V gave up 8 bases and J gave up 7 bases, with 12 bases separating them. Germline V gene lookup returns CDR1 MNHNS and CDR2 SASEGT. The CDR3 consists of 12 residues. The CDR3, as DNA: TGTGCCAGCGGGGTAGGGAGTAACATTCAGTACTTC. It codes for CASGVGSNIQYF.

The genes are TRBV5-1 and TRBJ1-1; D may be TRBD1 (5 bases). V dropped 1 base and J dropped 11 bases, with 21 bases sitting between them. The CDR3 is 15 amino acids. In germline, CDR1 is SGHRS, CDR2 YFSETQ. CDR3 sequence reads: CASSLRQPGSPSAFF. The CDR3 region has the DNA TGCGCCAGCAGCTTGCGACAGCCCGGGAGCCCTTCGGCTTTCTTT.

This clonotype was found many times. V and J are TRBV18 and TRBJ1-2, with 9 positions matching TRBD1. J lost 7 bases, V lost 0 bases, and 9 bases had no gene match. This CDR3 is built from 16 residues. Germline V gives CDR1 KGHSH, CDR2 LQKENI. In DNA form, the CDR3 reads TGTGCCAGCTCACCACCGTCTCCGGGACAGGGTTTTGGCTACACCTTC. Its protein is CASSPPSPGQGFGYTF.

A remark on this clonotype: An end of the junction differs from the germline gene, which may be a read error. The chain combines TRBV28 with TRBJ1-4; D unclear. Germline values: CDR1 MDHEN, CDR2 SYDVKM. This CDR3 contains 16 residues. The CDR3 bases are TGTGCCAGCGGAAGTGAAGGGCACCCTGAGAGTGAAAAACTATTTTTT. Protein: CASGSEGHPESEKLFF.

This clonotype was detected many times. The chain links TRBV7-2 to TRBJ1-2; D ambiguous. This CDR3 has 14 residues. The V end was cut by 5 bases, the J end by 4 bases, with 14 bases between. Germline lookup yields CDR1 SGHTA and CDR2 FQGNSA. The CDR3 sequence: CASSMRQGSYGYTF. In nucleotides, the CDR3 is TGTGCCAGCAGCATGAGACAAGGCTCCTATGGCTACACCTTC.

This clonotype was recorded a few times. The V and J genes are TRBV6-2 or TRBV6-3 and TRBJ1-1; D is possibly TRBD1 (5 bases). The CDR3 sequence is 14 residues long. With 5 bases removed from V and 4 bases from J, the gap between germline ends came to 14 bases. Germline V lookup: CDR1 MNHEY, CDR2 SVGEGT. The DNA of the CDR3 is TGTGCCAGCAGTAATCAGGGAGGGGCCACTGAAGCTTTCTTT. Protein sequence: CASSNQGGATEAFF.

This clonotype was counted ten times or more. The chain is built from TRBV7-9 and TRBJ2-3; no firm D call. The CDR3 contains 13 residues. The V and J ends lost 5 bases and 4 bases respectively, with 10 bases between them. Germline V lookup: CDR1 SEHNR, CDR2 FQNEAQ (reference sequence). The CDR3 reads CASSPPVADTQYF. The CDR3 nucleotides read TGTGCCAGCAGCCCCCCGGTCGCAGATACGCAGTATTTT.

At least ten counts were recorded for this clonotype. This chain joins TRBV7-2 and TRBJ2-7, with D possibly TRBD2 on 7 matching bases. Germline CDR1 is SGHTA and CDR2 is FQGNSA. V shed 2 bases and J shed 1 base, with 15 bases lying between them. CDR3 size: 16 residues. Here the CDR3 DNA reads TGTGCCAGCAGCTTAAGGGGGGGGCATAGTTCCTACGAGCAGTACTTC. Its translation: CASSLRGGHSSYEQYF.

As for this clonotype: This may arise from a read error, as a much more abundant clone is one base away. The V and J genes are TRBV12-5 and TRBJ2-1; the D is unclear. Trimming stripped 7 bases from V and 8 bases from J, with 9 bases between. CDR3 size: 11 residues. In germline, CDR1 is LGHNT, CDR2 FRNRAP. CDR3 sequence (DNA): TGTGCTAGTGCCTACAACCATGAGCAGTTCTTC. Translation: CASAYNHEQFF.